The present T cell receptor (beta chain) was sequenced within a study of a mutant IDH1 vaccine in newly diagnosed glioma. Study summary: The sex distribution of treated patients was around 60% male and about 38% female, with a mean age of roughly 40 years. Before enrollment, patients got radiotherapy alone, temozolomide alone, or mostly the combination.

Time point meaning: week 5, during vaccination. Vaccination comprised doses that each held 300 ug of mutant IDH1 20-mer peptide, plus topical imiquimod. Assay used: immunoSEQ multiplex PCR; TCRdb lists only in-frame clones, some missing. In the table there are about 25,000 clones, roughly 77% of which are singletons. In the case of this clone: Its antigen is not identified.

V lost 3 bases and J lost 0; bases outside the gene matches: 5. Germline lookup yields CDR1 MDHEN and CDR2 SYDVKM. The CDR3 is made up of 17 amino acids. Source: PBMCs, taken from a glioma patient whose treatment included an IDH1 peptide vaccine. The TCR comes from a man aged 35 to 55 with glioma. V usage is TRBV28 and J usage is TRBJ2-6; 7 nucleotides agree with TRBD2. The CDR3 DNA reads TGTGCCAGCAGTTTCCGGGGAGGGCTCTCTGGGGCCAACGTCCTGACTTTC. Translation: CASSFRGGLSGANVLTF.